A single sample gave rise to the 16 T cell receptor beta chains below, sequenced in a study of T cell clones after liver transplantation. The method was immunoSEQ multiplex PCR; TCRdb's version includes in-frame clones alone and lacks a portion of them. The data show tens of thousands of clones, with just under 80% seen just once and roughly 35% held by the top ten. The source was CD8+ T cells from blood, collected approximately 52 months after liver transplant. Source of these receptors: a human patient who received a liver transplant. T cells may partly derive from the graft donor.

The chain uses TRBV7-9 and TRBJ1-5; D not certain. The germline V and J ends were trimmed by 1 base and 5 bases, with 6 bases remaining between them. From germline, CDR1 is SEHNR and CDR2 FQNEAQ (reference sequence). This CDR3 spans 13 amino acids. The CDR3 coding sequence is TGTGCCAGCAGCTTAGACAGTTATCAGCCCCAGCATTTT. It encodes CASSLDSYQPQHF. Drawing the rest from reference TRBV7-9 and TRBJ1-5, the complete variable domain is DTGVSQNPRHKITKRGQNVTFRCDPISEHNRLYWYRQTLGQGPEFLTYFQNEAQLEKSRLLSDRFSAERPKGSFSTLEIQRTEQGDSAMYLCASSLDSYQPQHFGDGTRLSIL.

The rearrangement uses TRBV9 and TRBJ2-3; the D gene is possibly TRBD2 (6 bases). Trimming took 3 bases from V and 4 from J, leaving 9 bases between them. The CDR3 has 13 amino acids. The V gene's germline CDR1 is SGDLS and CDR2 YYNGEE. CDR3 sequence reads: CASSAGGPDTQYF. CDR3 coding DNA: TGTGCCAGCAGCGCCGGAGGGCCAGATACGCAGTATTTT.

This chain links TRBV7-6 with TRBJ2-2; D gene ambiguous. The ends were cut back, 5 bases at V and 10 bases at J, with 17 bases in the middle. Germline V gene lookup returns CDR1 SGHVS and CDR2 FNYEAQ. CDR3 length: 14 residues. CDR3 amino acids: CASSLYTGGEELFF. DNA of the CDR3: TGTGCCAGCAGCCTCTACACCGGCGGTGAGGAGCTGTTTTTT. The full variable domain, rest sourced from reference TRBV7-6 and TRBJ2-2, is GAGVSQSPRYKVTKRGQDVALRCDPISGHVSLYWYRQALGQGPEFLTYFNYEAQQDKSGLPNDRFSAERPEGSISTLTIQRTEQRDSAMYRCASSLYTGGEELFFGEGSRLTVL.

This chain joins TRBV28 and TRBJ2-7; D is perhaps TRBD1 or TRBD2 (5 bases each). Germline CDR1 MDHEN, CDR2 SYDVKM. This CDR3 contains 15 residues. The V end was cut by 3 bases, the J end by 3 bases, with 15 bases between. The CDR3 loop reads CASSFLRDGDYEQYF. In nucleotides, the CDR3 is TGTGCCAGCAGTTTCTTAAGGGACGGGGACTACGAGCAGTACTTC.

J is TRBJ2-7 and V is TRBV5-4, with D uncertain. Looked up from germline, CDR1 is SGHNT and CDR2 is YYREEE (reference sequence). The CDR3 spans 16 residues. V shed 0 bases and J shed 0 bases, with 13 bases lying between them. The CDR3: CASSLGPAPSSYEQYF. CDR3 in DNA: TGTGCCAGCAGCTTGGGTCCAGCCCCAAGCTCCTACGAGCAGTACTTC.

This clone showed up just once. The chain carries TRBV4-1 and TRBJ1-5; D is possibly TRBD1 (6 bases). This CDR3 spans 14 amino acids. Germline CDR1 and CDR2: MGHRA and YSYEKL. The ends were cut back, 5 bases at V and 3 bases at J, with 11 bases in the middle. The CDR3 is CASSFRDNNQPQHF. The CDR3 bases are TGCGCCAGCAGCTTCCGGGACAACAATCAGCCCCAGCATTTT.

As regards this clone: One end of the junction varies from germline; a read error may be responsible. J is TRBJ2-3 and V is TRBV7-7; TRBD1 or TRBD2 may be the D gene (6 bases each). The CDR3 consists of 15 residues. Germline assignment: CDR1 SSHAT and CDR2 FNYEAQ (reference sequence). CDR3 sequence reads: CASSLGEGGHYTQYF. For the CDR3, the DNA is TGTGCTAGCAGCTTAGGGGAAGGGGGGCATTATACGCAGTATTTT.

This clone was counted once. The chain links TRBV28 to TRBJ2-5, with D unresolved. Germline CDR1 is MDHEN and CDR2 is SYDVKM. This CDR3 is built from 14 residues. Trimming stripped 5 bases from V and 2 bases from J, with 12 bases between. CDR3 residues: CASSPSGNQETQYF. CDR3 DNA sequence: TGTGCCAGCAGTCCAAGTGGGAATCAAGAGACCCAGTACTTC. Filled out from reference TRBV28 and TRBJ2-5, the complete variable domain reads DVKVTQSSRYLVKRTGEKVFLECVQDMDHENMFWYRQDPGLGLRLIYFSYDVKMKEKGDIPEGYSVSREKKERFSLILESASTNQTSMYLCASSPSGNQETQYFGPGTRLLVL.

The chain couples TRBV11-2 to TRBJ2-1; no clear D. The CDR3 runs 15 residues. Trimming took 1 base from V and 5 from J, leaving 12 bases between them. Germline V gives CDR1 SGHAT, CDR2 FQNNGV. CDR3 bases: TGTGCCAGCAGCTTAGGTCTACGGCGAGACAATGAGCAGTTCTTC. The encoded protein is CASSLGLRRDNEQFF. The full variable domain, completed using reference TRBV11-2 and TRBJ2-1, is EAGVAQSPRYKIIEKRQSVAFWCNPISGHATLYWYQQILGQGPKLLIQFQNNGVVDDSQLPKDRFSAERLKGVDSTLKIQPAKLEDSAVYLCASSLGLRRDNEQFFGPGTRLTVL.

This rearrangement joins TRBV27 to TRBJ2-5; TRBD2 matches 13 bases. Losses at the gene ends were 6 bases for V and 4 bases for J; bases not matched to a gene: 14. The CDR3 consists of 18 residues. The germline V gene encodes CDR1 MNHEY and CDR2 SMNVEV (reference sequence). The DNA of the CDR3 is TGTGCCAGCAGCCAACCGGGACTAGCGGGGTGGGGCGGAGAGACCCAGTACTTC. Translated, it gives CASSQPGLAGWGGETQYF.

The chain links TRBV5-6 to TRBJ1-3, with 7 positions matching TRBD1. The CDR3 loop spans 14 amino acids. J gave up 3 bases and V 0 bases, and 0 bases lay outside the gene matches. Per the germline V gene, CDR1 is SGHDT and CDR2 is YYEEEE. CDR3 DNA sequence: TGTGCCAGCAGCTTGGCAGGGGGTGGAAACACCATATATTTT. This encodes CASSLAGGGNTIYF.

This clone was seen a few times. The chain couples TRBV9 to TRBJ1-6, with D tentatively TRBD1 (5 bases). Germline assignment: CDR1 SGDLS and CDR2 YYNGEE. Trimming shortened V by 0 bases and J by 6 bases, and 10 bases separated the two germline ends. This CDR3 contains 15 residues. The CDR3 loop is CASSVDGGGNSPLHF. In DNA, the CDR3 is TGTGCCAGCAGCGTAGATGGGGGTGGTAATTCACCCCTCCACTTT. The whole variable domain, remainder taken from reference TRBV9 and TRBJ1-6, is DSGVTQTPKHLITATGQRVTLRCSPRSGDLSVYWYQQSLDQGLQFLIQYYNGEERAKGNILERFSAQQFPDLHSELNLSSLELGDSALYFCASSVDGGGNSPLHFGNGTRLTVT.

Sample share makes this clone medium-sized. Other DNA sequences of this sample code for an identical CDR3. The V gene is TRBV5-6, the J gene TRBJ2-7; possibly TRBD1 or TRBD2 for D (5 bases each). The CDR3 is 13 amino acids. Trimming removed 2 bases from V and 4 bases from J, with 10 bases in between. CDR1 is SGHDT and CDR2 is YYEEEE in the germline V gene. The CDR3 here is CASSLGDPYEQYF. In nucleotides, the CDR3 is TGTGCCAGCAGCTTAGGGGACCCATACGAGCAGTACTTC.

CDR3: CASNQAVGYEQYF. The CDR3, as DNA: TGCGCCAGCAACCAGGCTGTGGGTTACGAGCAGTACTTC. The V and J genes are TRBV4-1 and TRBJ2-7; no clear D. Trimming pared 7 bases from V and 4 bases from J, leaving 14 bases between. The CDR3 spans 13 residues. The V gene's germline CDR1 is MGHRA and CDR2 YSYEKL.

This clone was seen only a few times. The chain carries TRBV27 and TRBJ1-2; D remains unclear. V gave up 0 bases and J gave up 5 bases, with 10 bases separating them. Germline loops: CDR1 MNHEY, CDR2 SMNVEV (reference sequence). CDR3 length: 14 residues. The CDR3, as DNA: TGTGCCAGCAGTTTATCGAGCCCCGTTTATGGCTACACCTTC. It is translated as CASSLSSPVYGYTF.

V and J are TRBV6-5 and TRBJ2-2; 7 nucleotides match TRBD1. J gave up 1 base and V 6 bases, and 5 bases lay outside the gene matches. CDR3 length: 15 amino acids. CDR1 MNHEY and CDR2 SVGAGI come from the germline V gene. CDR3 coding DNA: TGTGCCAGCAGCCCCAGACAGGGGAACACCGGGGAGCTGTTTTTT. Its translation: CASSPRQGNTGELFF.